This TCR beta chain emerged from a study of blood T cell repertoires in COVID-19. At the level of the study: Collection of acute and convalescent COVID-19 samples took place in the United States, Italy and Spain. The cDNA or gDNA used as material had been derived from T cells, B-cell-depleted T cells, or PBMCs.

Original handling: Reference gene primer amplification yielded estimated nucleated cell counts. Produced via immunoSEQ multiplex PCR; TCRdb's table is partial and in-frame only. From that table come the V and J calls and clone size; the DNA was used to work out D and trimming. This table has about 270,000 clones, 85% to 90% appearing once. Deletions cut 1 base from V and 4 bases from J, with 16 bases between. The CDR3 has 16 residues. The germline gives CDR1 SGHAT, CDR2 FQNNGV. Participants, 18 to 89 years old, spanned under 30 US areas. The sample consisted of PBMCs or T cells enriched from blood (not recorded which). The chain uses TRBV11-2 and TRBJ2-5; D uncertain. This TCR came from a woman aged 60-75 years who had recovered from COVID-19. The DNA for the CDR3 is TGTGCCAGCAGCTTAGGCCCAGCGCTGTACGGAGAGACCCAGTACTTC. Protein: CASSLGPALYGETQYF.